The 23 T cell receptor beta chains listed next were all sequenced from one sample in a study of neurological immune-mediated disorders. TCRdb reprocessed the 5' RACE reads via MiXCR and lists one record per CDR3 protein. The table includes under 85,000 distinct CDR3 sequences, roughly 15% detected once. Input material: PBMCs. These receptors all come from a woman aged 50 to 60 in good health.

This chain links TRBV7-9 with TRBJ2-3; maybe TRBD2 (7 bases). The CDR3 is 14 residues long. V dropped 5 bases and J dropped 8 bases, with 17 bases sitting between them. CDR1 SEHNR and CDR2 FQNEAQ come from the germline V gene (reference sequence). As DNA, the CDR3 is TGTGCCAGCAGCCCCCTCGGGGGGCCACGTACGCAGTATTTT. This codes for CASSPLGGPRTQYF.

This clonotype was detected ten times or more. V is TRBV5-1 and J is TRBJ2-3; 7 bases map to TRBD1. J was trimmed by 3 bases and V by 4 bases; bases with no gene match: 2. CDR3 length: 13 residues. Germline V gene data show CDR1 as SGHRS and CDR2 as YFSETQ. The CDR3 loop reads CASSEQGTDTQYF. CDR3 in DNA: TGCGCCAGCAGCGAACAGGGGACAGATACGCAGTATTTT.

Ten or more counts support this clonotype. The chain uses TRBV7-9 and TRBJ2-3; unclear D gene. The CDR3 is made up of 13 amino acids. Trimming pared 1 base from V and 1 base from J, leaving 3 bases between. Germline loops: CDR1 SEHNR, CDR2 FQNEAQ (reference sequence). Written as DNA, the CDR3 is TGTGCCAGCAGCTTAGTTGGCACAGATACGCAGTATTTT. This translates into CASSLVGTDTQYF.

This clonotype has ten or more counts. The chain carries TRBV5-1 and TRBJ2-1; no clear D. CDR3 length equals 14 residues. V shed 7 bases and J shed 6 bases, with 17 bases lying between them. Germline V gives CDR1 SGHRS, CDR2 YFSETQ. Here the CDR3 reads CASLSDGLLNEQFF. In DNA, the CDR3 is TGCGCCAGCTTGTCTGATGGGTTGCTCAATGAGCAGTTCTTC.

The chain combines TRBV7-9 with TRBJ1-1, with 7 bases that match TRBD1. CDR3 length equals 14 residues. Germline CDR1 and CDR2: SEHNR and FQNEAQ (reference sequence). V lost 6 bases and J lost 8; bases outside the gene matches: 12. CDR3 nucleotide sequence: TGTGCCAGCAGAAGGACAGGAATTGGGGGAGAAGCTTTCTTT. This gives the protein CASRRTGIGGEAFF.

This clonotype was seen a single time. At one end, the junction sequence differs from germline, possibly due to a read error. The V gene is TRBV10-3, the J gene TRBJ2-5, with 7 bases that match TRBD2. CDR3 size: 15 residues. The germline CDR1 and CDR2 sequences are ENHRY and SYGVKD. This CDR3 is CAISEGGLVGQTQYF. The CDR3, as DNA: TGTGCCATCAGTGAGGGAGGACTAGTGGGGCAGACCCAATACTTC.

Many counts were recorded for this clonotype. J is TRBJ2-4 and V is TRBV3-1; 8 positions agree with TRBD1. Unmatched junction bases numbered 5, after V lost 1 base and J lost 6 bases. The germline gives CDR1 LGHDT, CDR2 YNNKEL (reference sequence). The CDR3 covers 15 residues. The CDR3 nucleotides are TGTGCCAGCAGCCAAGGACTACAGGGGGGAAACATTCAGTACTTC. Translating it yields CASSQGLQGGNIQYF.

This clonotype was observed at least ten times. An end of the junction does not agree with germline; a read error may underlie this. The rearrangement joins TRBV6-6 to TRBJ2-5, with 8 positions matching TRBD2. Germline CDR1 reads MNHNY; CDR2 reads SVGAGI (reference sequence). This CDR3 has 11 amino acids. DNA for the CDR3: TGTGCCAGCAGTCCCGGGACTAGTCAGCACTTC. Amino acids: CASSPGTSQHF.

The table lists this clonotype with many counts. The J gene is TRBJ1-1, the V gene TRBV6-5; D not resolved. CDR3 length: 12 amino acids. CDR1 is MNHEY and CDR2 is SVGAGI in the germline V gene. Trimming stripped 2 bases from V and 12 bases from J, with 13 bases between. The CDR3 loop reads CASSYAVLETFF. In DNA, the CDR3 is TGTGCCAGCAGTTACGCCGTCCTGGAAACTTTCTTT.

Concerning this clonotype itself: This may stem from a read error, because a much larger clone lies one nucleotide away. The CDR3, as DNA: TGTGCCAGCAGCCGGGACAGATCCTACAAGCAGTACTTC. This gives the protein CASSRDRSYKQYF. The chain links TRBV7-6 to TRBJ2-7; 7 positions match TRBD1. The CDR3 sequence is 13 residues long. Germline values: CDR1 SGHVS, CDR2 FNYEAQ.

This clonotype was picked up many times. The chain uses TRBV4-1 and TRBJ2-1; 12 bases are shared with TRBD2. The CDR3 sequence is 16 residues long. With V trimmed by 2 bases and J by 4 bases, 3 bases remained unmatched. The germline V gene has CDR1 MGHRA and CDR2 YSYEKL. Here the CDR3 reads CASSQTTSGGYNEQFF. CDR3 DNA sequence: TGCGCCAGCAGCCAAACTACTAGCGGGGGGTACAATGAGCAGTTCTTC.

This clonotype has at least ten counts. This chain connects TRBV24-1 to TRBJ2-7, with TRBD1 matching 10 bases. The CDR3 contains 15 residues. Trimming took 4 bases from V and 2 from J; bases not matched to a gene: 4. The germline V gene has CDR1 KGHDR and CDR2 SFDVKD. The CDR3 is CATSEGGQGTYEQYF. CDR3 nucleotides: TGTGCCACCAGTGAGGGGGGACAGGGGACCTACGAGCAGTACTTC.

This clonotype has ten or more counts. This sequence joins TRBV7-9 and TRBJ2-3; 11 bases are shared with TRBD2. J gave up 3 bases and V 4 bases, and 3 bases lay outside the gene matches. Germline V gives CDR1 SEHNR, CDR2 FQNEAQ (reference sequence). The CDR3 extends over 15 amino acids. For the CDR3, the DNA is TGTGCCAGCAGCTCCTTAGCGGGAGGGACAGATACGCAGTATTTT. It yields the protein CASSSLAGGTDTQYF.

A note on this clonotype: One end of the junction fails to match germline, which may point to a read error. The V and J genes are TRBV20-1 and TRBJ2-1; possible D gene TRBD2, 5 bases. Germline V lookup: CDR1 DFQATT, CDR2 SNEGSKA (reference sequence). The CDR3 consists of 14 residues. The CDR3 is CSAAGLNPNNEQIF. The DNA for the CDR3 is TGCAGTGCCGCCGGACTGAACCCAAACAATGAGCAGATCTTT.

This clonotype was detected ten times or more. This rearrangement joins TRBV18 to TRBJ2-7; a weak D match, TRBD1 (7 bases). CDR1 and CDR2 from the germline V gene are KGHSH and LQKENI. The CDR3 sequence is 13 residues long. Trimming stripped 1 base from V and 7 bases from J, with 11 bases between. The CDR3 sequence is CASSPQGAGEQYF. Written as DNA, the CDR3 is TGTGCCAGCTCACCACAGGGGGCGGGAGAGCAGTACTTC.

This clonotype was detected many times. J is TRBJ2-7 and V is TRBV12-3 or TRBV12-4; D not resolved. V lost 5 bases to trimming and J lost 4 bases, with 9 bases between them. CDR3 length: 12 residues. Here the CDR3 DNA reads TGTGCCAGCAGTAAGTTGGGATACGAGCAGTACTTC. As protein: CASSKLGYEQYF.

In this sample, this clonotype turned up many times. The rearrangement links TRBV7-6 to TRBJ2-7; 8 nucleotides align to TRBD1. There are 16 residues in the CDR3. From germline, CDR1 is SGHVS and CDR2 FNYEAQ. J lost 2 bases, V lost 4 bases, and 10 bases had no gene match. The chain's CDR3 is CASSSLRVRGPYEQYF. CDR3 in DNA: TGTGCCAGCAGCTCCCTCCGGGTCAGGGGGCCCTACGAGCAGTACTTC.

Concerning this clonotype: This could be a read error, since a much larger clone is one nucleotide away. The rearrangement uses TRBV5-6 and TRBJ2-5; possibly TRBD1 for D (6 bases). This CDR3 region has 14 residues. In germline, CDR1 is SGHDT, CDR2 YYEEEE. This CDR3 reads CTSTPRGLGETQYF. CDR3 in DNA: TGTACCAGCACCCCGAGGGGGTTGGGGGAGACCCAGTACTTC.

The count of this clonotype is one. The chain is built from TRBV12-3 or TRBV12-4 and TRBJ2-7; TRBD1 aligns across 8 bases. V shed 5 bases and J 9 bases; nucleotides not matched to a gene: 15. The CDR3 consists of 15 residues. The CDR3 sequence is CASSTTGTGRSAQYF. CDR3 nucleotide sequence: TGTGCCAGCAGTACGACCGGGACAGGAAGAAGCGCGCAGTACTTC.

On this clonotype: This may be a read error: a much more frequent sequence differs by one nucleotide. This rearrangement joins TRBV3-1 to TRBJ2-5, with D perhaps TRBD2 (6 bases). The germline gives CDR1 LGHDT, CDR2 YNNKEL (reference sequence). With 0 bases removed from V and 5 bases from J, the gap between germline ends came to 13 bases. The CDR3 is 15 amino acids. Here the CDR3 reads CASSQDVLAPETQYF. The CDR3 bases are TGTGCCAGCAGCCAAGATGTCCTAGCGCCGGAGACCCAGTACTTC.

Concerning this clonotype: As the CDR3 is not closed by the conserved phenylalanine or tryptophan, this likely results from a read error. The chain carries TRBV20-1 and TRBJ2-7; D call uncertain. Germline V gives CDR1 DFQATT, CDR2 SNEGSKA (reference sequence). This CDR3 has 16 residues. In DNA, the CDR3 is TGCAGTGCTAGAGAGCGCCCTTTACTACGTTCCTGCGAGCAGTACTCC. It is translated as CSARERPLLRSCEQYS.

This clonotype was seen only a few times. A read error is possible here, since a much larger clone lies one base away. J is TRBJ2-3 and V is TRBV6-5; TRBD1 aligns across 8 bases. This CDR3 has 20 amino acids. Germline V gives CDR1 MNHEY, CDR2 SVGAGI. J gave up 1 base and V 5 bases, and 20 bases lay outside the gene matches. DNA for the CDR3: TGTGCCAGCAGTCAGGCGGACAGGGAAACTTGTAAAGATCGCACAGATACGCAGTATTTT. This translates into CASSQADRETCKDRTDTQYF.

The sample holds many counts of this clonotype. The chain couples TRBV5-6 to TRBJ1-1; TRBD1 matches 12 bases. Germline V CDR1 and CDR2: SGHDT, YYEEEE. CDR3 length equals 15 residues. V gave up 4 bases and J gave up 3 bases; unmatched junction bases: 4. The CDR3, as DNA: TGTGCCAGCAGCCCGGGACAGGGGGCTTACACTGAAGCTTTCTTT. It is translated as CASSPGQGAYTEAFF. Variable domain in full (rest from reference TRBV5-6 and TRBJ1-1): DAGVTQSPTHLIKTRGQQVTLRCSPKSGHDTVSWYQQALGQGPQFIFQYYEEEERQRGNFPDRFSGHQFPNYSSELNVNALLLGDSALYLCASSPGQGAYTEAFFGQGTRLTVV.